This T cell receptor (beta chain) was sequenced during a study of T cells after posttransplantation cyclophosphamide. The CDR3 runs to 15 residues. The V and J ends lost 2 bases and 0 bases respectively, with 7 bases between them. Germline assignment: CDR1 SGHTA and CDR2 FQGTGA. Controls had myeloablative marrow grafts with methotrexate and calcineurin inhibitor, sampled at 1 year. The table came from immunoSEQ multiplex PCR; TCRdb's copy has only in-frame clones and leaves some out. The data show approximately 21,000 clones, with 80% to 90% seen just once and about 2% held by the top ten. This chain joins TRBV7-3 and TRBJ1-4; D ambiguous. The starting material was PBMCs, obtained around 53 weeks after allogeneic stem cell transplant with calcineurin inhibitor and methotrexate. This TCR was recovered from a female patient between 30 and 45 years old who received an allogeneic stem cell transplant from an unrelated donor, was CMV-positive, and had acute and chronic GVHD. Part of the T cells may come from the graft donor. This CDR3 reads CASSLYTATNEKLFF. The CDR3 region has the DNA TGTGCCAGCAGCTTATATACAGCAACTAATGAAAAACTGTTTTTT.